Described below is a single TCR beta chain sequence and its context. Its recognized antigen is unknown. The sample holds no much larger clone one base away, and base qualities are not on file. These data come from a study of cytomegalovirus exposure and HLA in healthy donors (dated by TCRdb to 2015 to 2018). For context, the study as a whole: In an earlier analysis of around 540 of the donors, about 260 Gb of sequence data and 117 million unique TCR beta sequences from about 179 million T cells were reported. An early release that covered around 590 HLA-typed donors contained approximately 300 gigabases of sequencing data and about 84 million unique TCR sequences. Of the 350 to 450 genotyped donors, about 80% fell in the genetic ancestry cluster associated with self-reported Caucasian donors. The study aimed to test whether signatures of past pathogen exposure could be identified by cataloging public T cell receptors. Using immunosequencing, the study profiled T cell repertoires from 640 or so subjects and related those repertoires to cytomegalovirus serostatus. A separate validation cohort of roughly 130 different subjects was used in addition to the approximately 610-subject first cohort. To predict cytomegalovirus infection status, the study brought together high-throughput TCR immunosequencing, statistical association of individual TCRs with disease status, and machine learning. In a later analysis, previously published TCR beta repertoires from about 640 donors were re-analyzed and high-resolution HLA genotyping was added so that TCR occurrence patterns could be studied. Rather than drawing on any new phenotypic data, the later analysis identified candidate immune exposures from TCR beta sequences and the way those sequences occurred across donors. To decide whether each TCR beta V gene segment behaved as functional or pseudogenic, an earlier analysis of approximately 590 of the donors relied on high-throughput TCR beta sequencing. Donor age, sex, ethnicity and CMV serostatus were collected together with the repertoire data. A later genetic analysis took genome-wide SNP genotypes for about 55% of the roughly 700 donors and used that subset as a discovery cohort. Every repertoire in the discovery cohort had been generated on one and the same sequencing platform. HLA typing included class I and class II loci at four-digit resolution. Typing coverage differed by locus: A, B, C, DRB1 and DQB1 were typed in about 620-640 donors, DQA1 in approximately 520, DPA1 in 600 to 610, and DPB1 in around 440. Because of strong linkage in the cohort, a handful of DR-DQ haplotypes were treated as single units for association and clustering. On average, around 240,000 unique TCR beta nucleotide sequences were sequenced per donor among 350 to 400 genotyped donors of the cohort, with roughly 20% of those sequences being non-productive. Findings and caveats that apply to the study as a whole: Most TCR sequences were seen in very few donors, while some public TCRs were found in many individuals. Because counts were too low, seventeen rarely observed V segments, including chromosome 9 orphons, were left out of the earlier analysis of a few hundred of the donors. Most CMV-associated TCR beta chains appeared to be HLA-restricted in a later analysis, and the HLA associations seemed to be driven largely by CMV exposure. For the cohort, immune exposure information was limited to CMV serostatus. A later analysis associated approximately 17,000 TCR beta sequences with specific HLA alleles at a false discovery rate of 0.05. The classifier was reported to diagnose cytomegalovirus status with high specificity and sensitivity in both the original and validation cohorts. In this cohort, only TCR beta chains were sequenced, and detectable features were limited by the absence of alpha or paired-chain data. A later analysis found that TCR association rates varied across HLA loci, with DRB1 alleles showing the most associated TCRs and HLA-C alleles the fewest. A later genetic analysis associated a missense DCLRE1C variant with V-gene and J-gene trimming of TCR beta chains, and an independent cohort replicated the association. Sequencing depth was assumed to be roughly uniform across donors in the presence/absence analyses, though that assumption may not hold. Broadly in line with IMGT annotations, most TCR beta V segments showed up in productive rearrangements about 87% or about 30% of the time in an earlier analysis of 587 of the donors. In vitro tests confirmed that a few of the cytomegalovirus-associated TCR beta chains recognize cytomegalovirus antigens. Because HLA typing was missing for some donors at each locus, association tests included only the typed subset. A group of highly shared sequence variants was considered likely to be a technical artifact of the sequencing pipeline. A further reported finding was that TCR beta sequences accurately predicted the HLA-A and HLA-B alleles for most subjects in the first cohort. Correlated functional status among segregating V segments might reflect linkage disequilibrium, but an unknown experimental factor could not be ruled out. The authors suggested that the approach could potentially be generalized to other disease states and immunological phenotypes. In a later genetic analysis, fewer N-insertions in productive TCRs were reported among donors in an Asian-associated ancestry cluster than the roughly 700-donor mean. The study gave a list of under 200 TCR beta chains associated with cytomegalovirus. Compared with equally common non-associated chains, HLA-associated TCR beta chains in a later analysis were more clonally expanded and had lower generation probabilities. In a later analysis, several top co-occurrence clusters were reported to appear linked to parvovirus B19, influenza, CMV and Epstein-Barr virus. Assigning TCR associations to individual alleles was difficult when HLA alleles, especially DR and DQ, strongly co-occurred. Because the 87-base-pair reads could not distinguish some IMGT-functional V segments, including TRBV6-2 and TRBV6-3, those segments were excluded.

The cohort consisted of some 670 healthy bone marrow donors. At the time of sampling, every cohort member was nominally healthy, though immune exposures that went unrecorded were likely present. The donor tested CMV seronegative and was one of the 352 seronegative cohort members. A peripheral blood sample was provided by each donor, and peripheral blood mononuclear cells were used for TCR beta sequencing. Genomic DNA extraction from the blood cell samples was performed with the Qiagen DNeasy Blood Extraction Kit. Receptor amplification or capture employed the immunoSEQ multiplex PCR assay. A mixture of 60 forward primers for TCR Vbeta segments and 13 reverse primers for TCR Jbeta segments was used in the multiplex PCR. A multiplex PCR assay on genomic DNA amplified the CDR3 region of rearranged TCR beta genes. The amplified TCR beta libraries were sequenced on the Illumina HiSeq System as 87-base-pair reads. The study's processing was this. A later analysis counted approximately 76 million unique TCR beta chains across the 700 or so repertoires, and 9.5 million to 11 million of these chains were shared by at least two donors. Raw reads were error-corrected and collapsed into unique sequences by a nearest-neighbor algorithm in which closely related sequences were merged to remove PCR and sequencing errors. V, D and J gene segments were assigned by aligning CDR3 sequences to IMGT reference sequences. Each retained sequence needed at least a six-nucleotide match to both a V gene segment and a J gene segment. A rearrangement counted as productive if the CDR3 had no stop codons and remained in frame with V and J, and every other rearrangement counted as non-productive. CDR3 was defined by IMGT convention, running from the second conserved V-encoded cysteine to the conserved J-encoded phenylalanine. Sequences without an unambiguous match to a single V gene segment were excluded from the earlier analysis of a few hundred of the donors. An earlier analysis of a few hundred of the donors called V segments functional above 56.7% productive rearrangements and segregating when the between-donor standard deviation exceeded 5%. To diagnose cytomegalovirus status from the catalog of TCR beta chain sequences, a statistical classification framework was built. In a later analysis, TCR nucleotide sequences were compared against IMGT/GENE-DB human TR gene sequences so that V and J genes could be assigned. The TCRdist pipeline was used in a later analysis to assign CDR3 sequences and most-parsimonious VDJ recombination scenarios. In a later analysis, each TCR beta chain was defined by its CDR3 amino acid sequence together with its V-gene family, and reads without a unique V-gene family were excluded. As a way to deal with suspected cross-contamination and a sequencing artifact, a later analysis dropped approximately 570 nucleotide sequences that were highly shared and had low generation probability. In a later analysis, a clonal expansion index for each public chain was calculated from normalized within-repertoire ranks of inferred template counts. In a later analysis, generation probabilities were computed using a VDJ recombination model fitted to out-of-frame rearrangements, and the results were checked against IGoR. In a later analysis, TCR-TCR, TCR-HLA and TCR-CMV co-occurrence was scored with hypergeometric tests, and a repertoire-size bias correction was applied to TCR pairs. A later analysis estimated false discovery rates by permuting HLA or CMV assignments 20 times. In a later analysis, co-occurring TCRs were grouped with DBSCAN, and TCRdist sequence similarity was added when clustering was performed within HLA-allele-positive subsets. For co-occurrence clustering, repertoires with fewer than 30,000 or more than 120,000 public chains were excluded, along with five or six repertoires with anomalous nucleotide sharing. In TCRdb, the immuneACCESS table is reduced to in-frame sequences with V and J assigned. These tables do not hold every clone; where another copy was compared, an unresolved V gene accounts for under half, and the others remain unexplained. V and J calls and clone size are as listed in that table; D and trimming were resolved from the DNA. The sample table contains about 140,000 clones; only one count was recorded for around four fifths of them. In total, the top ten clones hold approximately 1.9% of the sample.

Trimming removed 6 bases from V and 6 bases from J, leaving 11 bases between the germline ends. From cysteine to phenylalanine, the CDR3 is 13 amino acids long. This entry keeps only the CDR3 DNA: 39 bases, framed from base 1. CDR1 and CDR2, per the germline V gene (reference sequence), are SEHNR and FQNEAQ. The sequencing input was PBMCs. The V gene is TRBV7-9 and the J gene is TRBJ2-2, and TRBD2 may be the D gene, going by 6 matching bases. The receptor was isolated from a woman aged 35 to 49 in good health and CMV-seronegative. The nucleotide sequence is given as TGTGCCAGCAGTCCTAGGAGGGCCGGGGAGCTGTTTTTT. It translates to CASSPRRAGELFF.